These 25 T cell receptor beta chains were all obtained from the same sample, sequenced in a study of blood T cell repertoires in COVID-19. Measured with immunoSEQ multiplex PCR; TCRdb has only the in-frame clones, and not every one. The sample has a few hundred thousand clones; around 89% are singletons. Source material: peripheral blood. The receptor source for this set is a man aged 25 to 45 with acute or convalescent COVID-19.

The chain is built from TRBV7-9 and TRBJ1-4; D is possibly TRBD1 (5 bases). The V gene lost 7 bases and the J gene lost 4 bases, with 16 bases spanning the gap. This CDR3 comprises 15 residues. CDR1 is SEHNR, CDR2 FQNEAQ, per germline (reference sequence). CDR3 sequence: CASMYGRTSNEKLFF. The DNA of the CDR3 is TGTGCCAGCATGTACGGGCGGACAAGTAATGAAAAACTGTTTTTT.

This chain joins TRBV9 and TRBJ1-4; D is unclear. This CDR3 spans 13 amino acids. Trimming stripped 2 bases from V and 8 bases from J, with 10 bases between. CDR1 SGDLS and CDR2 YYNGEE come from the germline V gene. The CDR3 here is CASSVSLEEKLFF. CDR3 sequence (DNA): TGTGCCAGCAGCGTCAGCCTAGAGGAAAAACTGTTTTTT.

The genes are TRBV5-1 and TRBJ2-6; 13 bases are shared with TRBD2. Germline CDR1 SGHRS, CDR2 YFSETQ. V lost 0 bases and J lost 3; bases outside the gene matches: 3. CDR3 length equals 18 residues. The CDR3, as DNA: TGCGCCAGCAGCTTGGGACTAGCGGGAGGAGGTGGGGCCAACGTCCTGACTTTC. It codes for CASSLGLAGGGGANVLTF.

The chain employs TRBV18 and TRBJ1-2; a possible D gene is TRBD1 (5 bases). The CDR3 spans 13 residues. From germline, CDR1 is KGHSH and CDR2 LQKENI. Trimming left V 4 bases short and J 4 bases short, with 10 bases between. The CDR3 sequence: CASSLDSVYGYTF. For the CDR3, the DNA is TGTGCCAGCTCACTAGACAGTGTCTATGGCTACACCTTC.

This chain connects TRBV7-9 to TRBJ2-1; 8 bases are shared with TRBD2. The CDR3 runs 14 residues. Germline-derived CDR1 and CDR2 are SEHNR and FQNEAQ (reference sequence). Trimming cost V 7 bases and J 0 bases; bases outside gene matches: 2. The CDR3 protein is CASTGTSSYNEQFF. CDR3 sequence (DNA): TGTGCCAGCACTGGGACTAGCTCCTACAATGAGCAGTTCTTC.

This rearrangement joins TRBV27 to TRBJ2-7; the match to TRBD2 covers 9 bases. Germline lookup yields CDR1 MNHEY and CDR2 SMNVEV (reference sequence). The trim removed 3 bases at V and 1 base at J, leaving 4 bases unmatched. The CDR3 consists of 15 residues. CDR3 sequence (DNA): TGTGCCAGCAGTTTTGTTAGCGGGGGATCCTACGAGCAGTACTTC. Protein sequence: CASSFVSGGSYEQYF.

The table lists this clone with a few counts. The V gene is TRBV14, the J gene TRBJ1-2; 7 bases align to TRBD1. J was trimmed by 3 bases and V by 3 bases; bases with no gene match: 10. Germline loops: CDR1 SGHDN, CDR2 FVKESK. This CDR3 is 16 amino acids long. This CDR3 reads CASSQDRFIGDYGYTF. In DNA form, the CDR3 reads TGTGCCAGCAGCCAGGACAGGTTCATAGGGGACTATGGCTACACCTTC.

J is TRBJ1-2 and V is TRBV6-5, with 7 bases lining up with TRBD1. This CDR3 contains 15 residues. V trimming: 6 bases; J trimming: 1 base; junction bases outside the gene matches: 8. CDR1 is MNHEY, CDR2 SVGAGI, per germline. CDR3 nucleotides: TGTGCCAGCAGGCAGACAGGGAGACTTAACTATGGCTACACCTTC. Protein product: CASRQTGRLNYGYTF.

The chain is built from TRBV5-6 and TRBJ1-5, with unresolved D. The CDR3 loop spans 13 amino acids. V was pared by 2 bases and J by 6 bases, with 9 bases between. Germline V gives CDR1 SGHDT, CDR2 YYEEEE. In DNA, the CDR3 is TGTGCCAGCAGCTTTGGTCCGGGTCAGCCCCAGCATTTT. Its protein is CASSFGPGQPQHF.

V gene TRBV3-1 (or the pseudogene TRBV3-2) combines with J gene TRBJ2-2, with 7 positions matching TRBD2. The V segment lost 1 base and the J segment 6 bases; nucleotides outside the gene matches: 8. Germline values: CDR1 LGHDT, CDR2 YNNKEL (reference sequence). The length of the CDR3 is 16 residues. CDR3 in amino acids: CASSQVPGEGSGELFF. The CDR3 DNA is TGTGCCAGCAGCCAAGTTCCGGGGGAGGGGTCCGGGGAGCTGTTTTTT.

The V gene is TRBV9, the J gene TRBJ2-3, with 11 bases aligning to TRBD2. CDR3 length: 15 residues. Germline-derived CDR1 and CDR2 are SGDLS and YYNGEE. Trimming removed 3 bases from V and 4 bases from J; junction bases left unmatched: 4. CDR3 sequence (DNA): TGTGCCAGCAGCGCTCTAGCGGGAGGCCCAGATACGCAGTATTTT. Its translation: CASSALAGGPDTQYF.

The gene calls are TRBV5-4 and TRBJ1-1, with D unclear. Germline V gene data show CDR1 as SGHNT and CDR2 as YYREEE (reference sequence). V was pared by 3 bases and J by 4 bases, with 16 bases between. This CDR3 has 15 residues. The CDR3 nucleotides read TGTGCCAGCAGCTCCAAATCCCCGGGAGGCACTGAAGCTTTCTTT. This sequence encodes CASSSKSPGGTEAFF. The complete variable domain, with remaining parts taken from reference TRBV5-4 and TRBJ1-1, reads ETGVTQSPTHLIKTRGQQVTLRCSSQSGHNTVSWYQQALGQGPQFIFQYYREEENGRGNFPPRFSGLQFPNYSSELNVNALELDDSALYLCASSSKSPGGTEAFFGQGTRLTVV.

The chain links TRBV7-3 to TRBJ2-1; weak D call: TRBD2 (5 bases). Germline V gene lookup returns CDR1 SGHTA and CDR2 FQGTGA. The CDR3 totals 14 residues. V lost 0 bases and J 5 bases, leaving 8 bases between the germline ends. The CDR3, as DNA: TGTGCCAGCAGCTTAACTCCTAGCCACAATGAGCAGTTCTTC. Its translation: CASSLTPSHNEQFF. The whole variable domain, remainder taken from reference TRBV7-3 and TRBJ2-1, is GAGVSQTPSNKVTEKGKYVELRCDPISGHTALYWYRQSLGQGPEFLIYFQGTGAADDSGLPNDRFFAVRPEGSVSTLKIQRTERGDSAVYLCASSLTPSHNEQFFGPGTRLTVL.

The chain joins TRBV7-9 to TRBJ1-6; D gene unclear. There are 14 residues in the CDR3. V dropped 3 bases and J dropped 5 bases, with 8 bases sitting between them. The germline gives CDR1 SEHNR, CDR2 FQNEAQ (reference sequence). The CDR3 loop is CASSFRQNNSPLHF. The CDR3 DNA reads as TGTGCCAGCAGCTTCCGTCAGAATAATTCACCCCTCCACTTT.

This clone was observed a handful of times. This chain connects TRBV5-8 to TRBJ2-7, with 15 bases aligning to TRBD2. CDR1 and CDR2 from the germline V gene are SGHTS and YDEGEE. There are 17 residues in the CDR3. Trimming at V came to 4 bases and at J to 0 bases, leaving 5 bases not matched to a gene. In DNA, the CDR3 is TGTGCCAGCAGCGCCGGGACTAGCGGGGGGCTCTCCTACGAGCAGTACTTC. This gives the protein CASSAGTSGGLSYEQYF. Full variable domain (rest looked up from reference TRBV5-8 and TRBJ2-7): EAGVTQSPTHLIKTRGQQATLRCSPISGHTSVYWYQQALGLGLQFLLWYDEGEERNRGNFPPRFSGRQFPNYSSELNVNALELEDSALYLCASSAGTSGGLSYEQYFGPGTRLTVT.

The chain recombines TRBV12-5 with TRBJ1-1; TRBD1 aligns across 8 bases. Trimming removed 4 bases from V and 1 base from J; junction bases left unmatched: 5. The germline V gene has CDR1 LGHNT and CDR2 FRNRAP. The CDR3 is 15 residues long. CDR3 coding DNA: TGTGCTAGTGGTTCCTCAGGGGGCAGGAACACTGAAGCTTTCTTT. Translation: CASGSSGGRNTEAFF.

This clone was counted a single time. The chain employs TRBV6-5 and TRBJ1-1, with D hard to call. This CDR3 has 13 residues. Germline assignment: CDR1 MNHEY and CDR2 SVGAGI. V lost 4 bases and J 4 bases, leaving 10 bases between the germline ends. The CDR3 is CASSWEGGTEAFF. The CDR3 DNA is TGTGCCAGCAGTTGGGAGGGCGGCACTGAAGCTTTCTTT.

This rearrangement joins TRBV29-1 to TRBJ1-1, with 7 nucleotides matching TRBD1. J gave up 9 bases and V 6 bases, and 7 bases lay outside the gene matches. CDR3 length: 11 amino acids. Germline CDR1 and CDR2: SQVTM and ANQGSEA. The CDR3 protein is CSVGGGQQAFF. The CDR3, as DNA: TGCAGCGTCGGGGGGGGACAGCAAGCTTTCTTT.

The CDR3 spells CASSEGGEYEQYF. As DNA, the CDR3 is TGTGCCAGCAGTGAAGGGGGCGAGTACGAGCAGTACTTC. The J gene is TRBJ2-7, the V gene TRBV6-1; D possibly corresponds to TRBD1 (5 bases). The CDR3 spans 13 residues. The germline V gene encodes CDR1 MNHNS and CDR2 SASEGT. Trimming took off 1 base at V and 4 bases at J, with 8 bases between the two ends.

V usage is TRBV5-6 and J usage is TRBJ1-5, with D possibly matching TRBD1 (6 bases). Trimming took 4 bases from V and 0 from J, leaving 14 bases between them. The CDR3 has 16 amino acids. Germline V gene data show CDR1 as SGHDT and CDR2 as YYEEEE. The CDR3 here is CASSALGGLSNQPQHF. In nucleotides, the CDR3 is TGTGCCAGCAGCGCTCTGGGGGGGCTTAGCAATCAGCCCCAGCATTTT.

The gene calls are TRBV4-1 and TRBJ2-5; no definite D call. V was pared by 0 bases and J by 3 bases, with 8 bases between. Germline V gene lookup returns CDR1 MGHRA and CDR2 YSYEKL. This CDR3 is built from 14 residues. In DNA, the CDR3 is TGCGCCAGCAGCCAAGAGAACCGGGAAGAGACCCAGTACTTC. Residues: CASSQENREETQYF.

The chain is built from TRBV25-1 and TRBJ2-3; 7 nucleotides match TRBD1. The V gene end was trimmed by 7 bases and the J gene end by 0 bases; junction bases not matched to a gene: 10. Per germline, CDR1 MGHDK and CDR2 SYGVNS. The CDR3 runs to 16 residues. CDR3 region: CASTGTGVPSTDTQYF. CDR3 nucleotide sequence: TGTGCCAGCACCGGTACAGGGGTCCCTAGCACAGATACGCAGTATTTT.

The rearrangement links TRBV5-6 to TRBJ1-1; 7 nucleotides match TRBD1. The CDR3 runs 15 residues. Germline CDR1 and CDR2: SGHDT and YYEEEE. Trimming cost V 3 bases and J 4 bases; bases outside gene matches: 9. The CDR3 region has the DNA TGTGCCAGCAGCTATAGAGACAGGGCGGGCACTGAAGCTTTCTTT. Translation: CASSYRDRAGTEAFF. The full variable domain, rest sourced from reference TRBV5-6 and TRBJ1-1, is DAGVTQSPTHLIKTRGQQVTLRCSPKSGHDTVSWYQQALGQGPQFIFQYYEEEERQRGNFPDRFSGHQFPNYSSELNVNALLLGDSALYLCASSYRDRAGTEAFFGQGTRLTVV.

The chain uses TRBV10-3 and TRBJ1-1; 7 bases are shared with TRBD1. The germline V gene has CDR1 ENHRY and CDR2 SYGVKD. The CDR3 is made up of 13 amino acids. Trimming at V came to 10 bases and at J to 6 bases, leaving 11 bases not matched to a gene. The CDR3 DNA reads TGTGCCACTTCAGGGGGGACTGGCCCTGAAGCTTTCTTT. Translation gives CATSGGTGPEAFF.

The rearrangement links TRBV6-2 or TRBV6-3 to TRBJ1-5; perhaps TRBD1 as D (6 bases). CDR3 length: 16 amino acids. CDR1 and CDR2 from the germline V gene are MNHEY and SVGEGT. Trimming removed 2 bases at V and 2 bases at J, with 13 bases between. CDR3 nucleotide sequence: TGTGCCAGCAGTTACCCCAACAGGGCGGGCAATCAGCCCCAGCATTTT. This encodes CASSYPNRAGNQPQHF.